Presented here are 15 T cell receptor beta chains from one specimen sequenced in a study of T cell responses to AZD1222 COVID-19 vaccine. Clones were sequenced by immunoSEQ multiplex PCR, and TCRdb holds only the in-frame ones, with some missing. Of about 270,000 clones detected, about 94% appear once; the ten largest clones hold around 0.58%. The sample in question was peripheral blood, obtained 28 days after the second AZD1222 dose. These receptors all come from an adult who received the AZD1222 COVID-19 vaccine.

The V and J genes are TRBV24-1 and TRBJ2-7, with D possibly TRBD2 on 6 matching bases. Trimming removed 8 bases at V and 3 bases at J, with 10 bases between. This CDR3 is built from 12 residues. In germline, CDR1 is KGHDR, CDR2 SFDVKD. The CDR3 loop reads CATMGEDYEQYF. In DNA, the CDR3 is TGTGCCACCATGGGGGAGGACTACGAGCAGTACTTC.

This clone appeared a single time. The chain joins TRBV15 to TRBJ2-1, with TRBD2 identical over 14 bases. Germline V CDR1 and CDR2: LNHNV, YYDKDF (reference sequence). CDR3 length equals 17 residues. The V segment lost 6 bases and the J segment 4 bases; nucleotides outside the gene matches: 8. CDR3 region: CATRTRTSGGRYNEQFF. CDR3 sequence (DNA): TGTGCCACCAGAACCCGGACTAGCGGGGGGCGGTACAATGAGCAGTTCTTC.

The gene calls are TRBV19 and TRBJ1-2; possible D gene TRBD1, 5 bases. The germline V gene encodes CDR1 LNHDA and CDR2 SQIVND (reference sequence). V was shortened by 3 bases and J by 3 bases, with 8 bases between the two germline ends. CDR3 length equals 13 residues. The CDR3, as DNA: TGTGCCAGTAGTATGGGGCCACACTATGGCTACACCTTC. Translated, it gives CASSMGPHYGYTF.

This chain uses TRBV5-1 with TRBJ1-6; tentatively, D is TRBD1 (5 bases). The CDR3 loop spans 15 amino acids. Germline CDR1 is SGHRS and CDR2 is YFSETQ. V was shortened by 0 bases and J by 7 bases, with 11 bases between the two germline ends. The CDR3 nucleotides read TGCGCCAGCAGCTTGGAGACAGCTGGAAATTCACCCCTCCACTTT. Its protein is CASSLETAGNSPLHF. The full variable domain, rest sourced from reference TRBV5-1 and TRBJ1-6, is KAGVTQTPRYLIKTRGQQVTLSCSPISGHRSVSWYQQTPGQGLQFLFEYFSETQRNKGNFPGRFSGRQFSNSRSEMNVSTLELGDSALYLCASSLETAGNSPLHFGNGTRLTVT.

The rearrangement uses TRBV6-2 or TRBV6-3 and TRBJ2-7, with 7 bases fitting TRBD1. V was pared by 6 bases and J by 1 base, with 3 bases of the junction left unmatched. Germline CDR1 is MNHEY and CDR2 is SVGEGT. The CDR3 has 13 amino acids. The DNA for the CDR3 is TGTGCCAGCAGCAGGGACAGATCCTACGAGCAGTACTTC. This translates into CASSRDRSYEQYF.

The CDR3: CASRLGSPQQYF. The CDR3 coding sequence is TGTGCCAGCAGGCTTGGAAGTCCCCAGCAGTACTTC. V and J are TRBV2 and TRBJ2-7; D ambiguous. The germline gives CDR1 SNHLY, CDR2 FYNNEI. The CDR3 has 12 residues. Trimming pared 6 bases from V and 8 bases from J, leaving 14 bases between.

This clone was observed a few times. V gene TRBV7-3 combines with J gene TRBJ1-3; no reliable D call. Germline lookup yields CDR1 SGHTA and CDR2 FQGTGA. The length of the CDR3 is 13 residues. V was clipped by 0 bases and J by 2 bases, with 2 bases between them. CDR3 bases: TGTGCCAGCAGCTTAACGACTGGAAACACCATATATTTT. Its protein product is CASSLTTGNTIYF.

This chain uses TRBV2 with TRBJ2-5; the D gene could be TRBD1 or TRBD2 (7 bases each). Germline V gives CDR1 SNHLY, CDR2 FYNNEI. V was cut by 0 bases and J by 9 bases, with 17 bases left in between. There are 15 residues in the CDR3. The CDR3 spells CASSEASRGGGAQYF. The CDR3 DNA reads TGTGCCAGCAGTGAAGCCTCCAGGGGGGGTGGAGCCCAGTACTTC.

Concerning this clone itself: Germline is not matched at one junction end, which may reflect a read error. The J gene is TRBJ1-2, the V gene TRBV12-3 or TRBV12-4; D gene uncertain. This CDR3 comprises 12 residues. The chain's CDR3 is CASSQDHYGYTF. In DNA form, the CDR3 reads TGTGCCAGCAGCCAGGATCACTACGGCTACACCTTC.

This rearrangement joins TRBV7-2 to TRBJ1-5; D unclear. V lost 5 bases to trimming and J lost 6 bases, with 14 bases between them. This CDR3 is built from 14 residues. Germline V lookup: CDR1 SGHTA, CDR2 FQGNSA. CDR3 DNA sequence: TGTGCCAGCAGCCCGTATATGGGAGGTCAGCCCCAGCATTTT. Amino acid sequence: CASSPYMGGQPQHF. Supplemented by reference TRBV7-2 and TRBJ1-5, the full variable domain reads GAGVSQSPSNKVTEKGKDVELRCDPISGHTALYWYRQSLGQGLEFLIYFQGNSAPDKSGLPSDRFSAERTGGSVSTLTIQRTQQEDSAVYLCASSPYMGGQPQHFGDGTRLSIL.

V gene TRBV5-1 combines with J gene TRBJ2-2; 9 bases line up with TRBD2. The CDR3 spans 17 residues. CDR1 is SGHRS, CDR2 YFSETQ, per germline. The ends lost 0 bases at V and 2 bases at J; junction bases unmatched: 5. The CDR3 DNA is TGCGCCAGCAGCTTGGTAGCGGGAGTTCCAAACACCGGGGAGCTGTTTTTT. As protein: CASSLVAGVPNTGELFF.

V is TRBV3-1 (or the pseudogene TRBV3-2) and J is TRBJ2-3; D gene uncertain. There are 13 residues in the CDR3. From germline, CDR1 is LGHDT and CDR2 YNNKEL (reference sequence). V lost 5 bases, J lost 4 bases, and 10 bases lay in between. This chain's CDR3 is CASSTRGPDTQYF. The CDR3 nucleotides read TGTGCCAGCAGCACCCGAGGCCCAGATACGCAGTATTTT.

This chain connects TRBV7-3 to TRBJ2-3; 11 bases fit TRBD2. V gave up 5 bases and J gave up 2 bases; unmatched junction bases: 6. The CDR3 is 16 amino acids. CDR1 and CDR2 from the germline V gene are SGHTA and FQGTGA. The chain's CDR3 is CASSLRLAGYTDTQYF. CDR3 coding DNA: TGTGCCAGCAGCCTAAGACTAGCGGGGTACACAGATACGCAGTATTTT.

The chain combines TRBV12-3 or TRBV12-4 with TRBJ1-1, with TRBD1 as a possible D gene (6 bases). Trimming stripped 7 bases from V and 0 bases from J, with 9 bases between. The CDR3 length is 13 residues. The CDR3 loop is CASKSGVNTEAFF. The CDR3 DNA sequence: TGTGCCAGCAAATCAGGGGTGAACACTGAAGCTTTCTTT.

The gene calls are TRBV15 and TRBJ2-7; D is uncertain. Germline values: CDR1 LNHNV, CDR2 YYDKDF (reference sequence). V gave up 0 bases and J gave up 0 bases, with 9 bases separating them. CDR3 length equals 15 residues. CDR3 loop: CATSREWASSYEQYF. In DNA form, the CDR3 reads TGTGCCACCAGCAGAGAATGGGCTAGCTCCTACGAGCAGTACTTC.